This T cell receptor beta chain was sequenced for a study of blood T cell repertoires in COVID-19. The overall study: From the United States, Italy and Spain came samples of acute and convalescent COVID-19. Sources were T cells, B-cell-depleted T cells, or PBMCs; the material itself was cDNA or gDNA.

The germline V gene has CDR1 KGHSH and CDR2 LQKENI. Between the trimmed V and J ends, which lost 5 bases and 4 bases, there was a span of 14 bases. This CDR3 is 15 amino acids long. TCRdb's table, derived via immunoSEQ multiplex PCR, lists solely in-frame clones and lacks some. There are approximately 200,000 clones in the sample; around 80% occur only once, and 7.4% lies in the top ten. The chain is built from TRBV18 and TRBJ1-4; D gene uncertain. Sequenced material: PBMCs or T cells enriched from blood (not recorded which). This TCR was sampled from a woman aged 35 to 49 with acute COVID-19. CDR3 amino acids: CASSWLSGGNEKLFF. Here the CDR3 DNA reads TGTGCCAGCTCATGGTTGAGTGGCGGTAATGAAAAACTGTTTTTT.